What follows are 20 T cell receptor beta chains derived from one specimen sequenced in a study of shared clonotypes between healthy human individuals. Sequenced by immunoSEQ multiplex PCR; TCRdb stores in-frame clones only, minus some. The sample holds fewer than 1.6 million clones; approximately 98.5% are singletons and the top ten take roughly 0.35%. Sequenced material: naive CD4+ T cells sorted from blood. Subset reported: CD45RA+ positively selected. Source of these receptors: a young man in good health.

This chain uses TRBV6-5 with TRBJ2-7; perhaps TRBD2 as D (6 bases). Germline V gene lookup returns CDR1 MNHEY and CDR2 SVGAGI. V was cut by 3 bases and J by 2 bases, with 17 bases left in between. The CDR3 extends over 16 amino acids. The CDR3 DNA reads as TGTGCCAGCAGTTATATCAGGACTAAGGGAACCTACGAGCAGTACTTC. It encodes CASSYIRTKGTYEQYF.

Written as DNA, the CDR3 is TGTGCCAGCAGCCAAACTCGATATGGCTACACCTTC. Its protein is CASSQTRYGYTF. The chain recombines TRBV7-9 with TRBJ1-2; no reliable D call. V was trimmed by 5 bases and J by 5 bases, leaving 9 bases between them. Per the germline V gene, CDR1 is SEHNR and CDR2 is FQNEAQ (reference sequence). The length of the CDR3 is 12 residues.

The chain combines TRBV6-1 with TRBJ2-3; 11 nucleotides match TRBD1. V dropped 5 bases and J dropped 4; count of bases not matched to a gene: 5. The CDR3 loop spans 15 amino acids. The V gene's germline CDR1 is MNHNS and CDR2 SASEGT. The CDR3 DNA reads TGTGCCAGCAGTCCGGACAGGGGGCAGTCAGATACGCAGTATTTT. It encodes CASSPDRGQSDTQYF.

This chain connects TRBV19 to TRBJ2-1; 11 bases line up with TRBD2. Looked up from germline, CDR1 is LNHDA and CDR2 is SQIVND (reference sequence). This CDR3 has 15 residues. The V segment lost 2 bases and the J segment 7 bases; nucleotides outside the gene matches: 4. The chain's CDR3 is CASSILGLAVNEQFF. CDR3 DNA sequence: TGTGCCAGTAGTATATTGGGACTAGCGGTTAATGAGCAGTTCTTC.

J is TRBJ2-3 and V is TRBV5-1; 7 bases agree with TRBD2. The length of the CDR3 is 13 residues. J lost 5 bases, V lost 0 bases, and 0 bases had no gene match. CDR1 and CDR2 from the germline V gene are SGHRS and YFSETQ. CDR3 in DNA: TGCGCCAGCAGCTTGGAGCGGGGAGATACGCAGTATTTT. Residues: CASSLERGDTQYF.

The genes are TRBV18 and TRBJ1-2; TRBD1 matches 7 bases. This CDR3 comprises 14 residues. Germline loops: CDR1 KGHSH, CDR2 LQKENI. Germline trimming cut 3 bases from V and 6 bases from J; bases unmatched to any gene: 7. CDR3 nucleotide sequence: TGTGCCAGCTCACCTTCGGGACAGATCCATGGCTACACCTTC. It codes for CASSPSGQIHGYTF.

The gene calls are TRBV5-1 and TRBJ2-5; 8 positions match TRBD2. The CDR3 sequence is 15 residues long. V was clipped by 0 bases and J by 5 bases; unmatched bases: 6. CDR1 and CDR2 from the germline V gene are SGHRS and YFSETQ. The CDR3 nucleotides read TGCGCCAGCAGCTTGGCTTTAGCGGGAACCGAGACCCAGTACTTC. This gives the protein CASSLALAGTETQYF.

Remarks on this clone: A much more abundant neighbour one base away suggests this may be a read error. The CDR3 is CASSAGTAYEQYF. The CDR3 bases are TGCGCCAGCAGTGCCGGGACAGCCTACGAGCAGTACTTC. The rearrangement links TRBV10-1 to TRBJ2-7, with 7 bases matching TRBD1. V gave up 4 bases and J gave up 2 bases; unmatched junction bases: 2. The CDR3 covers 13 residues. Germline lookup yields CDR1 WNHNN and CDR2 SYGVQD (reference sequence).

This clone has a single count. This chain joins TRBV5-1 and TRBJ2-7; D possibly matches TRBD1 or TRBD2 (5 bases each). The CDR3 contains 13 residues. Germline V CDR1 and CDR2: SGHRS, YFSETQ. Between the trimmed V and J ends, which lost 5 bases and 0 bases, there was a span of 9 bases. CDR3 sequence: CASRGTASYEQYF. The CDR3 bases are TGCGCCAGCAGGGGGACGGCCTCCTACGAGCAGTACTTC.

This rearrangement joins TRBV7-8 to TRBJ2-6; D may be TRBD1 or TRBD2 (7 bases each). The length of the CDR3 is 18 residues. Trimming took 2 bases from V and 2 from J, leaving 16 bases between them. CDR1 SGHVS and CDR2 FQNEAQ come from the germline V gene. CDR3 sequence (DNA): TGTGCCAGCAGCTTAAGGGGGCGGGAGAGCACTGGGGCCAACGTCCTGACTTTC. It yields the protein CASSLRGRESTGANVLTF.

The chain has TRBV5-1 and TRBJ2-3; D gene unclear. CDR1 is SGHRS, CDR2 YFSETQ, per germline. Trimming took 0 bases from V and 10 from J, leaving 12 bases between them. CDR3 length: 13 residues. The CDR3 nucleotides are TGCGCCAGCAGCTTGGGATCGACGAGACCGCAGTATTTT. Amino acid sequence: CASSLGSTRPQYF. Full variable domain (outside the CDR3, taken from reference TRBV5-1 and TRBJ2-3): KAGVTQTPRYLIKTRGQQVTLSCSPISGHRSVSWYQQTPGQGLQFLFEYFSETQRNKGNFPGRFSGRQFSNSRSEMNVSTLELGDSALYLCASSLGSTRPQYFGPGTRLTVL.

This clone was observed once. V usage is TRBV30 and J usage is TRBJ1-1, with D perhaps TRBD1 (5 bases). The CDR3 spans 14 residues. The germline V and J ends were trimmed by 2 bases and 4 bases, with 14 bases remaining between them. CDR1 is GTSNPN, CDR2 SVGIG, per germline (reference sequence). DNA of the CDR3: TGTGCCTGGAGTCGTTCGCGGGGGATCACTGAAGCTTTCTTT. Translation: CAWSRSRGITEAFF.

The chain has TRBV18 and TRBJ2-3, with D unclear. The CDR3 is 14 amino acids. Deletions cut 8 bases from V and 1 base from J, with 13 bases between. Germline-derived CDR1 and CDR2 are KGHSH and LQKENI. For the CDR3, the DNA is TGTGCCAGCGCGTACTCAGGAGGCACAGATACGCAGTATTTT. This gives the protein CASAYSGGTDTQYF.

The chain recombines TRBV5-1 with TRBJ1-2; D remains ambiguous. The CDR3 loop spans 14 amino acids. Trimming removed 5 bases from V and 2 bases from J, with 13 bases in between. Germline V gene data show CDR1 as SGHRS and CDR2 as YFSETQ. The CDR3 region is CASREPGWNYGYTF. Here the CDR3 DNA reads TGCGCCAGCAGGGAACCCGGATGGAACTATGGCTACACCTTC.

A single count supports this clone. This rearrangement joins TRBV27 to TRBJ1-5; TRBD1 is a possible D gene (5 bases). V was pared by 6 bases and J by 3 bases, with 21 bases between. The CDR3 contains 17 residues. Per germline, CDR1 MNHEY and CDR2 SMNVEV (reference sequence). The CDR3, as DNA: TGTGCCAGCAGCCCAAGAACAGGAGTGGGAATCAATCAGCCCCAGCATTTT. As protein: CASSPRTGVGINQPQHF.

The V gene is TRBV4-3, the J gene TRBJ2-1; D perhaps matches TRBD1 (5 bases). Deletions cut 0 bases from V and 8 bases from J, with 14 bases between. The V gene's germline CDR1 is LGHNA and CDR2 YSLEER. The CDR3 loop spans 15 amino acids. The CDR3 loop is CASSQDIQGVYEQFF. For the CDR3, the DNA is TGCGCCAGCAGCCAAGATATCCAGGGTGTTTATGAGCAGTTCTTC.

The chain carries TRBV14 and TRBJ2-4, with a possible D match to TRBD1 (6 bases). The CDR3 sequence is 16 residues long. Trimming cost V 3 bases and J 0 bases, with 12 bases left between them. Germline V gene sequence: CDR1 SGHDN, CDR2 FVKESK. The CDR3 spells CASSHDRTLAKNIQYF. The CDR3 DNA sequence: TGTGCCAGCAGCCATGACAGGACGCTAGCCAAAAACATTCAGTACTTC. Looking up the rest from reference TRBV14 and TRBJ2-4 gives the full variable domain: EAGVTQFPSHSVIEKGQTVTLRCDPISGHDNLYWYRRVMGKEIKFLLHFVKESKQDESGMPNNRFLAERTGGTYSTLKVQPAELEDSGVYFCASSHDRTLAKNIQYFGAGTRLSVL.

The chain combines TRBV11-2 with TRBJ2-3; 10 nucleotides match TRBD2. This CDR3 region has 16 residues. Germline values: CDR1 SGHAT, CDR2 FQNNGV. With 6 bases clipped from V and 7 bases from J, the junction kept 13 bases outside the gene matches. The CDR3 spells CASRPGTSAQRHTQYF. CDR3 DNA: TGTGCCAGCAGACCTGGGACTAGCGCCCAGAGGCATACGCAGTATTTT. Complete variable domain (other parts from reference TRBV11-2 and TRBJ2-3): EAGVAQSPRYKIIEKRQSVAFWCNPISGHATLYWYQQILGQGPKLLIQFQNNGVVDDSQLPKDRFSAERLKGVDSTLKIQPAKLEDSAVYLCASRPGTSAQRHTQYFGPGTRLTVL.

As for this clone: This sample includes further DNA sequences coding for the same CDR3. The J gene is TRBJ2-7, the V gene TRBV5-4, with D tentatively TRBD2 (6 bases). Germline V CDR1 and CDR2: SGHNT, YYREEE (reference sequence). Trimming stripped 0 bases from V and 1 base from J, with 11 bases between. This CDR3 region has 15 residues. The CDR3 here is CASSLVAGSSYEQYF. CDR3 nucleotides: TGTGCCAGCAGCTTGGTTGCGGGGAGTTCCTACGAGCAGTACTTC.

The chain recombines TRBV29-1 with TRBJ2-7; D gene uncertain. There are 11 residues in the CDR3. In germline, CDR1 is SQVTM, CDR2 ANQGSEA. Trimming removed 4 bases from V and 5 bases from J, with 9 bases in between. CDR3 sequence reads: CSVVRADEQYF. The CDR3 bases are TGCAGCGTTGTTAGGGCCGACGAGCAGTACTTC.